Listed below are T cell receptor beta chains from one sample, sequenced in a study of cytomegalovirus exposure and HLA in healthy donors. TCRdb's copy holds only in-frame clones and misses some; the assay was immunoSEQ multiplex PCR. This table holds under 200,000 clones, around 80% found once. Material: PBMCs. Receptor source: a female donor in good health and CMV-seronegative. Both conserved end residues are part of each CDR3. D genes are given only for firm matches. Clone size, where shown, is once, few, many, or a class for clones that have expanded.

V,D,size,J,DNA,CDR3
TRBV18,TRBD1,NA,TRBJ1-1,TGTGCCAGCTCACCTCCCACAGGGGATGGCACTGAAGCTTTCTTT,CASSPPTGDGTEAFF
TRBV7-2,NA,NA,TRBJ2-6,TGTGCCAGCAGCTTGAAGGGAGCTGGGGCCAACGTCCTGACTTTC,CASSLKGAGANVLTF
TRBV5-6,NA,few,TRBJ2-5,TGTGCCAGCAGCTTCTGGGGGAGGCAAGAGACCCAGTACTTC,CASSFWGRQETQYF
TRBV5-1,TRBD1,NA,TRBJ2-1,TGCGCCAGCAGCTCAATGACAGGGGTGGGCGATGAGCAGTTCTTC,CASSSMTGVGDEQFF
TRBV5-1,NA,NA,TRBJ1-2,TGCGCCAGCAGCTCAGAAGGGAGCCTCTATGGCTACACCTTC,CASSSEGSLYGYTF
TRBV5-1,NA,NA,TRBJ2-1,TGCGCCAGCAGCTTGGGGCCAAGGGGATACAATGAGCAGTTCTTC,CASSLGPRGYNEQFF
TRBV4-1,TRBD1,NA,TRBJ1-5,TGCGCCAGCAGCCATGAATTGGACAGGGGAGGAAGCAATCAGCCCAAGCATTTT,CASSHELDRGGSNQPKHF
TRBV6-5,TRBD1,NA,TRBJ1-1,TGTGCCAGCAGTGTCCGACAGGGGGAAGCTTTCTTT,CASSVRQGEAFF
TRBV7-2,TRBD2,NA,TRBJ2-3,TGTGCCAGCAGCAGACTAGCGGGAGGGAGCACAGATACGCAGTATTTT,CASSRLAGGSTDTQYF
TRBV28,NA,NA,TRBJ2-3,TGTGCCAGCAGTTTATGGGACAAGATAAATACGCAGTATTTT,CASSLWDKINTQYF
TRBV9,NA,NA,TRBJ2-3,TGTGCCAGCAGCCTCCTCCAGGAGGGCACAGATACGCAGTATTTT,CASSLLQEGTDTQYF
TRBV30,NA,NA,TRBJ1-1,TGTGCCTGGCATGGACTCCGGAGGGCTGAAGCTTTCTTT,CAWHGLRRAEAFF
TRBV29-1,TRBD1,NA,TRBJ1-5,TGCAGCGTTCACCTGGGGGGACAGGGGGACAATCAGCCCCAGCATTTT,CSVHLGGQGDNQPQHF
TRBV28,NA,NA,TRBJ2-1,TGTGCCGGGGGAGGTCGTTCCTACAATGAGCAGTTCTTC,CAGGGRSYNEQFF
TRBV4-2,TRBD2,few,TRBJ2-1,TGTGCCAGCAGCCTCCCGGGACTAGTTGGAGAGCAGTTCTTC,CASSLPGLVGEQFF
TRBV6-5,NA,NA,TRBJ2-1,TGTGCCAGCAGTTTATGGGCCGTTGGATCCTACAATGAGCAGTTCTTC,CASSLWAVGSYNEQFF
TRBV5-1,TRBD1,NA,TRBJ2-1,TGCGCCAGCAGCCGTGCCCCGGGACAGGGGGACAATGAGCAGTTCTTC,CASSRAPGQGDNEQFF
TRBV7-3,TRBD2,NA,TRBJ2-1,TGTGCCAGCAGCTCGGGACTAGCGGGAGTAGAGCAGTTCTTC,CASSSGLAGVEQFF
TRBV4-3,TRBD2,NA,TRBJ2-2,TGCGCCAGCAGCCAACAGCGGGAGGGCCGCGGGGAGCTGTTTTTT,CASSQQREGRGELFF
TRBV11-2,TRBD1,NA,TRBJ2-6,TGTGCCAGCAGTCGTCCCCGGGACAGGGGCCGCTCTGGGGCCAACGTCCTGACTTTC,CASSRPRDRGRSGANVLTF
TRBV28,TRBD1,once,TRBJ2-7,TGTGCCAGCAGGATGAGCCGGACAGGCAGCGTCGACTTCTCCTACGAGCAGTACTTC,CASRMSRTGSVDFSYEQYF
TRBV5-1,NA,NA,TRBJ2-2,TGCGCCAGCAGCATGACAGTGGACACCGGGGAGCTGTTTTTT,CASSMTVDTGELFF
TRBV30,NA,once,TRBJ2-2,TGTGCCTGGAGTGTACGGGGTCCGGGGGAGCTGTTTTTT,CAWSVRGPGELFF
TRBV27,TRBD1,NA,TRBJ1-5,TGTGCCAGCAGTGACAGGGCGAAAAGGCAGCCCCAGCATTTT,CASSDRAKRQPQHF
TRBV28,TRBD1,NA,TRBJ2-7,TGTGCCAGCAGGTTAAGGGGGCTGAACGACGAGCAGTACTTC,CASRLRGLNDEQYF
TRBV5-6,TRBD1,NA,TRBJ1-2,TGTGCCAGCAGCTTGGATCGGACAGGGGATGGCTACACCTTC,CASSLDRTGDGYTF
TRBV5-6,NA,NA,TRBJ2-1,TGTGCCAGCAGCGACCCCCCCGACTGGGCCTACAATGAGCAGTTCTTC,CASSDPPDWAYNEQFF
TRBV7-3,NA,NA,TRBJ2-1,TGTGCCAGCACCATGGACTACGTTTTTTACAATGAGCAGTTCTTC,CASTMDYVFYNEQFF
TRBV2,NA,NA,TRBJ2-7,TGTGCCAGCAGCAACCCGGGATACGAGCAGTACTTC,CASSNPGYEQYF
TRBV19,NA,NA,TRBJ1-1,TGTGCCAGTGCCGACAGTGAAGCTTTCTTT,CASADSEAFF
TRBV14,NA,NA,TRBJ1-2,TGTGCCAGCAGCCGGGGCGCCCGCTGGGAGGGTGGCTACACCTTC,CASSRGARWEGGYTF
TRBV5-6,TRBD1,few,TRBJ2-7,TGTGCCAGCAGCTTGGCGGGACAGGGTGTCTACGAGCAGTACTTC,CASSLAGQGVYEQYF
TRBV29-1,NA,NA,TRBJ2-2,TGCAGCGGCTACAGGGAGAGTAGGACCGGGGAGCTGTTTTTT,CSGYRESRTGELFF
TRBV9,NA,NA,TRBJ1-6,TGTGCCAGCAGCGTAGAACAGGGAAGTAATTCACCCCTCCACTTT,CASSVEQGSNSPLHF
TRBV7-2,TRBD1,NA,TRBJ2-6,TGTGCCAGCAGCCCACAGGGGGCTTTCTCTGGGGCCAACGTCCTGACTTTC,CASSPQGAFSGANVLTF
TRBV6-6,TRBD1,NA,TRBJ1-2,TGTGCCAGCAGTAACCCCAGGACAGGGCACTATGGCTACACCTTC,CASSNPRTGHYGYTF
TRBV9,TRBD2,NA,TRBJ2-1,TGTGCCAGCAGCACCATTCTAGCGGCCTACAATGAGCAGTTCTTC,CASSTILAAYNEQFF
TRBV2,TRBD2,few,TRBJ2-1,TGTGCCAGCAGGTCTTCGGGGGGGGCCTCCTACAATGAGCAGTTCTTC,CASRSSGGASYNEQFF
TRBV28,TRBD2,NA,TRBJ2-3,TGTGCCAGCAGTGACCAAGACCAACCCCTAGCGGGATGGTGGGATACGCAGTATTTT,CASSDQDQPLAGWWDTQYF
TRBV15,NA,NA,TRBJ1-5,TGTGCCACCAGCACCGAGGCCTTTTCCAATCAGCCCCAGCATTTT,CATSTEAFSNQPQHF